This note documents a single T cell receptor (beta chain) sequence. Its antigen is not identified. This entry belongs to a study of T cell responses to AZD1222 COVID-19 vaccine. Study-wide results and caveats: Seropositive at baseline were only a handful of AZD1222 recipients. Increased Spike-specific TCR breadth and depth were observed after two AZD1222 doses.

The CDR3 totals 15 residues. Germline V gene lookup returns CDR1 LGHDT and CDR2 YNNKEL (reference sequence). Trimming stripped 6 bases from V and 5 bases from J, with 18 bases between. Profiling relied on immunoSEQ multiplex PCR, and the TCRdb table lists in-frame clones only, not all of them. Among tens of thousands of clones listed, roughly nine tenths were seen once. The sequence came from an adult in good health. The chain recombines TRBV3-1 (or the pseudogene TRBV3-2) with TRBJ2-3; D is possibly TRBD2 (5 bases). The sequencing used peripheral blood, collected on day 0 of AZD1222 vaccination. CDR3 residues: CASRPSGYRGDTQYF. The CDR3 bases are TGTGCCAGCAGACCCAGCGGATACCGGGGAGATACGCAGTATTTT.